These 25 T cell receptor beta chains came from one sample sequenced in a study of shared clonotypes between healthy human individuals. Data came from immunoSEQ multiplex PCR; TCRdb stores just in-frame clones and leaves some out. This sample carries some 2.1 million clones, about 95% of them seen once, and the ten largest clones take roughly 1.1%. Naive CD8 cells lacked CD45RO, underwent positive selection for CCR7 and left out terminally differentiated effector memory CD45RA+ cells. Sequenced sample: naive CD8+ T cells sorted from blood. These receptors were taken from a man between 18 and 35 years old in good health.

The gene calls are TRBV9 and TRBJ2-1; D may be TRBD1 (5 bases). Germline V gene sequence: CDR1 SGDLS, CDR2 YYNGEE. V was shortened by 0 bases and J by 10 bases, with 11 bases between the two germline ends. This CDR3 is 13 amino acids long. The CDR3 region is CASSVGPAGEQFF. The CDR3 coding sequence is TGTGCCAGCAGCGTAGGCCCCGCAGGGGAGCAGTTCTTC. The full variable domain, its missing parts supplied by reference TRBV9 and TRBJ2-1, is DSGVTQTPKHLITATGQRVTLRCSPRSGDLSVYWYQQSLDQGLQFLIQYYNGEERAKGNILERFSAQQFPDLHSELNLSSLELGDSALYFCASSVGPAGEQFFGPGTRLTVL.

As to this clone: The sample has other DNA sequences that encode this CDR3 too. The rearrangement joins TRBV9 to TRBJ2-7, with TRBD1 matching 7 bases. Germline CDR1 is SGDLS and CDR2 is YYNGEE. The CDR3 runs to 14 residues. V was pared by 4 bases and J by 4 bases, with 8 bases of the junction left unmatched. The CDR3 reads CASSPPGQVYEQYF. CDR3 bases: TGTGCCAGCAGCCCGCCCGGACAGGTTTACGAGCAGTACTTC.

This clone was counted many times. The chain recombines TRBV4-1 with TRBJ2-7; 9 bases agree with TRBD2. Trimming took 0 bases from V and 3 from J; bases not matched to a gene: 6. CDR3 length: 16 residues. CDR1 is MGHRA and CDR2 is YSYEKL in the germline V gene. CDR3 in amino acids: CASSQDGLANLYEQYF. Here the CDR3 DNA reads TGCGCCAGCAGCCAAGACGGACTAGCGAACCTCTACGAGCAGTACTTC.

This chain uses TRBV19 with TRBJ2-1; tentative D call: TRBD2 (6 bases). Germline V lookup: CDR1 LNHDA, CDR2 SQIVND (reference sequence). The V end lost 5 bases, the J end lost 9 bases, and 14 bases lay between the germline ends. This CDR3 region has 13 residues. The CDR3 here is CASSEYGTFEQFF. In DNA, the CDR3 is TGTGCCAGTAGTGAGTACGGGACTTTTGAGCAGTTCTTC.

The chain recombines TRBV5-6 with TRBJ1-2; 8 bases match TRBD1. V gave up 5 bases and J gave up 5 bases; unmatched junction bases: 5. This CDR3 contains 13 residues. The germline V gene encodes CDR1 SGHDT and CDR2 YYEEEE. The DNA for the CDR3 is TGTGCCAGCAGGGAGACAGGGGTGTATGGCTACACCTTC. Translation: CASRETGVYGYTF.

The chain uses TRBV29-1 and TRBJ1-5; D not certain. The CDR3 runs to 12 residues. Germline values: CDR1 SQVTM, CDR2 ANQGSEA. The V end was cut by 0 bases, the J end by 11 bases, with 11 bases between. The CDR3 DNA sequence: TGCAGCGTTGAAGATTATACCGGGGCCCAGCATTTT. Amino acids: CSVEDYTGAQHF. Looking up the rest from reference TRBV29-1 and TRBJ1-5 gives the full variable domain: SAVISQKPSRDICQRGTSLTIQCQVDSQVTMMFWYRQQPGQSLTLIATANQGSEATYESGFVIDKFPISRPNLTFSTLTVSNMSPEDSSIYLCSVEDYTGAQHFGDGTRLSIL.

The chain has TRBV5-6 and TRBJ2-7; TRBD1 matches 10 bases. With V trimmed by 5 bases and J by 3 bases, 11 bases remained unmatched. Germline V gene lookup returns CDR1 SGHDT and CDR2 YYEEEE. The CDR3 loop spans 16 amino acids. CDR3 loop: CASRFRQGAIVYEQYF. The CDR3 DNA is TGTGCCAGCAGGTTTCGACAGGGGGCGATAGTCTACGAGCAGTACTTC.

This sequence joins TRBV29-1 and TRBJ2-1, with unresolved D. CDR1 SQVTM and CDR2 ANQGSEA come from the germline V gene. The germline V and J ends were trimmed by 4 bases and 4 bases, with 11 bases remaining between them. CDR3 length: 13 residues. This chain's CDR3 is CSVVWSEYNEQFF. The CDR3 DNA follows: TGCAGCGTTGTATGGTCCGAGTACAATGAGCAGTTCTTC.

The rearrangement links TRBV4-3 to TRBJ2-2, with D possibly being TRBD2 (6 bases). The V gene lost 0 bases and the J gene lost 3 bases, with 20 bases spanning the gap. CDR1 and CDR2 (germline): LGHNA, YSLEER. This CDR3 contains 19 residues. The CDR3 DNA reads as TGCGCCAGCAGCCAAGATAATTTGTTACTTAGCGGATACACCGGGGAGCTGTTTTTT. Protein: CASSQDNLLLSGYTGELFF.

For this clone: This same CDR3 is encoded by further DNA sequences in the sample. The chain uses TRBV6-5 and TRBJ2-2; no definite D call. With 2 bases removed from V and 5 bases from J, the gap between germline ends came to 9 bases. There are 14 residues in the CDR3. CDR1 and CDR2 from the germline V gene are MNHEY and SVGAGI. CDR3 residues: CASSYLALTGELFF. CDR3 DNA: TGTGCCAGCAGTTACCTGGCCCTTACCGGGGAGCTGTTTTTT.

In regard to this clone: Different DNA sequences within this sample yield the same CDR3. The CDR3 protein is CASSQDYEETQYF. The CDR3 region has the DNA TGCGCCAGCAGCCAAGACTACGAAGAGACCCAGTACTTC. V is TRBV4-3 and J is TRBJ2-5; unclear D gene. In germline, CDR1 is LGHNA, CDR2 YSLEER. CDR3 length: 13 amino acids. V lost 0 bases and J 3 bases, leaving 5 bases between the germline ends.

The chain recombines TRBV29-1 with TRBJ2-3, with D perhaps being TRBD1 or TRBD2 (5 bases each). CDR1 SQVTM and CDR2 ANQGSEA come from the germline V gene. V was shortened by 1 base and J by 9 bases, with 11 bases between the two germline ends. The CDR3 covers 12 residues. The CDR3 nucleotides read TGCAGCGTTGAAGGGGGGATCCGGACGCAGTATTTT. Its protein is CSVEGGIRTQYF.

V is TRBV28 and J is TRBJ1-5; 7 bases are shared with TRBD1. V lost 4 bases and J lost 5; bases outside the gene matches: 8. This CDR3 is built from 15 residues. CDR1 is MDHEN, CDR2 SYDVKM, per germline. This CDR3 reads CASSYPGTDHQPQHF. CDR3 sequence (DNA): TGTGCCAGCAGTTACCCAGGGACAGATCATCAGCCCCAGCATTTT. The full variable domain, completed using reference TRBV28 and TRBJ1-5, is DVKVTQSSRYLVKRTGEKVFLECVQDMDHENMFWYRQDPGLGLRLIYFSYDVKMKEKGDIPEGYSVSREKKERFSLILESASTNQTSMYLCASSYPGTDHQPQHFGDGTRLSIL.

This clone came up a few times. The genes are TRBV5-1 and TRBJ2-5, with 11 bases that match TRBD2. From germline, CDR1 is SGHRS and CDR2 YFSETQ. The CDR3 loop spans 15 amino acids. With V trimmed by 4 bases and J by 3 bases, 5 bases remained unmatched. The CDR3 spells CASSETSGVEETQYF. CDR3 coding DNA: TGCGCCAGCAGCGAGACTAGCGGGGTTGAAGAGACCCAGTACTTC.

The rearrangement joins TRBV27 to TRBJ1-1; 9 positions match TRBD1. This CDR3 contains 13 residues. Trimming cost V 9 bases and J 3 bases; bases outside gene matches: 5. Germline loops: CDR1 MNHEY, CDR2 SMNVEV (reference sequence). The CDR3 sequence is CASNDRGDTEAFF. The CDR3 DNA sequence: TGTGCCAGTAACGACAGGGGGGACACTGAAGCTTTCTTT.

The chain recombines TRBV28 with TRBJ1-1; tentatively, D is TRBD1 (5 bases). CDR3 length equals 13 residues. CDR1 is MDHEN and CDR2 is SYDVKM in the germline V gene. V was clipped by 5 bases and J by 1 base, with 8 bases between them. The DNA for the CDR3 is TGTGCCAGCAGTACGACAGCGAACACTGAAGCTTTCTTT. It yields the protein CASSTTANTEAFF. Supplemented by reference TRBV28 and TRBJ1-1, the full variable domain reads DVKVTQSSRYLVKRTGEKVFLECVQDMDHENMFWYRQDPGLGLRLIYFSYDVKMKEKGDIPEGYSVSREKKERFSLILESASTNQTSMYLCASSTTANTEAFFGQGTRLTVV.

The chain's CDR3 is CASSDRGITDTQYF. For the CDR3, the DNA is TGTGCCAGCTCGGACAGGGGAATCACAGATACGCAGTATTTT. The J gene is TRBJ2-3, the V gene TRBV27; 9 nucleotides line up with TRBD1. CDR1 MNHEY and CDR2 SMNVEV come from the germline V gene (reference sequence). The ends lost 8 bases at V and 2 bases at J; junction bases unmatched: 5. CDR3 length: 14 amino acids.

This chain's CDR3 is CASSGDRGHEQYF. The CDR3 DNA is TGTGCCAGCAGCGGGGACAGGGGCCACGAGCAGTACTTC. The chain is built from TRBV9 and TRBJ2-7; TRBD1 agrees at 10 bases. CDR3 length equals 13 residues. V lost 3 bases to trimming and J lost 5 bases; unmatched junction nucleotides: 2. Per the germline V gene, CDR1 is SGDLS and CDR2 is YYNGEE.

The chain couples TRBV7-9 to TRBJ2-1; D not certain. The V and J ends lost 2 bases and 3 bases respectively, with 8 bases between them. This CDR3 contains 14 residues. Germline V lookup: CDR1 SEHNR, CDR2 FQNEAQ (reference sequence). The CDR3 loop is CASSLNGDYNEQFF. The CDR3 DNA reads TGTGCCAGCAGCTTAAATGGAGACTACAATGAGCAGTTCTTC.

V is TRBV9 and J is TRBJ2-7, with 10 nucleotides matching TRBD2. The CDR3 totals 15 residues. Germline CDR1 reads SGDLS; CDR2 reads YYNGEE. With V trimmed by 5 bases and J by 1 base, 6 bases remained unmatched. CDR3 residues: CASSRLAGDSYEQYF. The CDR3 coding sequence is TGTGCCAGCAGTCGTCTAGCGGGGGATTCCTACGAGCAGTACTTC.

The J gene is TRBJ1-1, the V gene TRBV5-1; D uncertain. Germline assignment: CDR1 SGHRS and CDR2 YFSETQ. Between the trimmed V and J ends, which lost 2 bases and 10 bases, there was a span of 9 bases. The CDR3 is made up of 11 amino acids. CDR3 nucleotides: TGCGCCAGCAGCTTAGGAGGTTCAGCTTTCTTT. As protein: CASSLGGSAFF.

The genes are TRBV13 and TRBJ2-7; 11 bases are shared with TRBD2. Trimming at V came to 4 bases and at J to 3 bases, leaving 2 bases not matched to a gene. The V gene's germline CDR1 is PRHDT and CDR2 FYEKMQ (reference sequence). CDR3 length equals 14 residues. CDR3 residues: CASSYGTSGYEQYF. DNA for the CDR3: TGTGCCAGCAGCTATGGGACTAGCGGCTACGAGCAGTACTTC. Complete variable domain (other parts from reference TRBV13 and TRBJ2-7): AAGVIQSPRHLIKEKRETATLKCYPIPRHDTVYWYQQGPGQDPQFLISFYEKMQSDKGSIPDRFSAQQFSDYHSELNMSSLELGDSALYFCASSYGTSGYEQYFGPGTRLTVT.

V gene TRBV11-2 combines with J gene TRBJ1-2, with D possibly being TRBD1 (6 bases). The CDR3 covers 12 residues. V gave up 4 bases and J gave up 8 bases, with 11 bases separating them. Germline CDR1 is SGHAT and CDR2 is FQNNGV. The CDR3 reads CASSSQGKGYTF. The CDR3 nucleotides are TGTGCCAGCAGCTCACAGGGAAAAGGCTACACCTTC. Drawing the rest from reference TRBV11-2 and TRBJ1-2, the complete variable domain is EAGVAQSPRYKIIEKRQSVAFWCNPISGHATLYWYQQILGQGPKLLIQFQNNGVVDDSQLPKDRFSAERLKGVDSTLKIQPAKLEDSAVYLCASSSQGKGYTFGSGTRLTVV.

The chain is built from TRBV7-2 and TRBJ2-1, with TRBD2 matching over 11 bases. The V gene end was trimmed by 4 bases and the J gene end by 5 bases; junction bases not matched to a gene: 7. Germline V gives CDR1 SGHTA, CDR2 FQGNSA. The CDR3 runs to 16 residues. CDR3 in DNA: TGTGCCAGCAGCTCATCTTTAGCGGGAGGGAACAATGAGCAGTTCTTC. Translating gives CASSSSLAGGNNEQFF.

This clone was recorded a few times. J is TRBJ2-3 and V is TRBV5-4; tentatively, D is TRBD1 or TRBD2 (5 bases each). Germline V gene lookup returns CDR1 SGHNT and CDR2 YYREEE (reference sequence). The CDR3 runs 16 residues. Trimming removed 3 bases from V and 0 bases from J, with 14 bases in between. The CDR3 coding sequence is TGTGCCAGCAGCTCGGGGCCCTTCGGGAGCACAGATACGCAGTATTTT. Translation: CASSSGPFGSTDTQYF.